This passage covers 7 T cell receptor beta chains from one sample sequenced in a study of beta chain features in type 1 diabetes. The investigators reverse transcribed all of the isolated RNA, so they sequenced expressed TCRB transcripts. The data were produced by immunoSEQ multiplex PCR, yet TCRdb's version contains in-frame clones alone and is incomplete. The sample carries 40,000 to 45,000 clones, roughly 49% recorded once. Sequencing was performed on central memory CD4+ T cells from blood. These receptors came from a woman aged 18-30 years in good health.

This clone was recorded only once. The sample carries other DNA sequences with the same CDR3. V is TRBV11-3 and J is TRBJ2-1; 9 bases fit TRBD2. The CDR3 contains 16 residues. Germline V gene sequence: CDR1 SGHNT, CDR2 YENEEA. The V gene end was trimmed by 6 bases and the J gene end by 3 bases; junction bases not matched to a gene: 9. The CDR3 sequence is CASSPTSGGVYNEQFF. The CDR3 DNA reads TGTGCCAGCAGTCCGACTAGCGGAGGGGTCTACAATGAGCAGTTCTTC.

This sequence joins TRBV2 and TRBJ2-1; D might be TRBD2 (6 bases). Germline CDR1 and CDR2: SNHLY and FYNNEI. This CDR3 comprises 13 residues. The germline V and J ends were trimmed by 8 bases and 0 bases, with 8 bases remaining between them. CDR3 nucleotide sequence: TGTGCCAGCGGGGGGAGCTCCTACAATGAGCAGTTCTTC. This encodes CASGGSSYNEQFF.

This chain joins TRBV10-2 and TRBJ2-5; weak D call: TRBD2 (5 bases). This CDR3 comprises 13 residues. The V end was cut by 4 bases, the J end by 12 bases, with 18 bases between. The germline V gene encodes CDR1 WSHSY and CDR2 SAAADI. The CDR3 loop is CASSGGVAQPKYF. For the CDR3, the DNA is TGCGCCAGCAGTGGGGGAGTTGCTCAGCCCAAGTACTTC.

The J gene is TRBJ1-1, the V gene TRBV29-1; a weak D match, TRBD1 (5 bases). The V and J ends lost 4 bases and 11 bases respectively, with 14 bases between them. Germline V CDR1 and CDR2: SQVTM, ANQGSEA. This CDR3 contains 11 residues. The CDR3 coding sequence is TGCAGCGTTGCGGAAGGGCCAGGGGCTTTCTTT. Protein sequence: CSVAEGPGAFF. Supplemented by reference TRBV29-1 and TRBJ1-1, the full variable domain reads SAVISQKPSRDICQRGTSLTIQCQVDSQVTMMFWYRQQPGQSLTLIATANQGSEATYESGFVIDKFPISRPNLTFSTLTVSNMSPEDSSIYLCSVAEGPGAFFGQGTRLTVV.

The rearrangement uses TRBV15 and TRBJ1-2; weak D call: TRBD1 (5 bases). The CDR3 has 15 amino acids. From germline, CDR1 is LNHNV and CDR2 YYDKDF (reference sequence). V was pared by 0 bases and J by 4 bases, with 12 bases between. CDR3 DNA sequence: TGTGCCACCAGCAGAGATGAGCAGGGAAGCTATGGCTACACCTTC. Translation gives CATSRDEQGSYGYTF. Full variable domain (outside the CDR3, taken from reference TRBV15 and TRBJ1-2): DAMVIQNPRYQVTQFGKPVTLSCSQTLNHNVMYWYQQKSSQAPKLLFHYYDKDFNNEADTPDNFQSRRPNTSFCFLDIRSPGLGDTAMYLCATSRDEQGSYGYTFGSGTRLTVV.

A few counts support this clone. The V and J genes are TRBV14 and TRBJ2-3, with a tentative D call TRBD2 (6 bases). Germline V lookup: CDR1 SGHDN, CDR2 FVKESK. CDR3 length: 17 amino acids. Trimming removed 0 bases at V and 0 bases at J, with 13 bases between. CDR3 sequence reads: CASSQDLSGTSTDTQYF. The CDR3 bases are TGTGCCAGCAGCCAAGATCTTAGCGGTACTAGCACAGATACGCAGTATTTT.

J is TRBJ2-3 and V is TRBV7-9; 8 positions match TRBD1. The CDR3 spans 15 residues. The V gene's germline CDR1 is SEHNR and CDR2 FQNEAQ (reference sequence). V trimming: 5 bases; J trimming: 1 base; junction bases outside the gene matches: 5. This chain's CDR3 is CASSRLGQGTDTQYF. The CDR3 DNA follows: TGTGCCAGCAGCCGCTTGGGACAGGGCACAGATACGCAGTATTTT.